What follows is one T cell receptor (beta chain) and its context. It has no known antigen specificity. The junction and the germline gene differ at one end; a read error may be behind it. Two rounds of multiplex PCR on genomic DNA were used to amplify the TCR beta CDR3 region. The first PCR round used primers specific to each TRBV and TRBJ gene, with sequences filed in Chinese patent CN105087789A. Universal primers were used in the second round of PCR. The Roche High Pure PCR Template Preparation Kit was used to extract genomic DNA from frozen PBMCs. Paired-end sequencing with 151 bp reads was performed on the libraries using an Illumina HiSeq 3000. In the source study's methods: CutAdapt was used to remove raw reads lacking the multiplex PCR primer sequences. PEAR was used to merge high-quality paired reads into contigs. MiXCR assigned TRB V, D and J gene segments to each contig by aligning to reference sequences. To remove sequencing errors, CDR3 sequences were clustered according to base quality and sequence similarity. Shannon entropy, normalized by the natural log of the productive TCR sequence number, served as the measure of diversity. One minus Shannon entropy divided by the natural log of the number of unique clonotypes was used as the definition of clonality. Progression-free survival cut-offs for repertoire metrics were chosen using the Youden index of ROC curves, with analyses run in R 3.5.3. Starting from the raw public reads, TCRdb applied fastp trimming at Q25, assembled clones with MiXCR and retained in-frame beta chains. Every entry covers one CDR3 protein and lists the most common genes and DNA from its rows. TCRdb, not the authors, supplied the V and J calls. The table for this sample lists fewer than 35,000 distinct CDR3 sequences; 48% of them were counted only once. Clones ranked in the top ten supply about 15% of the sample.

From the cysteine through the phenylalanine, the CDR3 covers 11 amino acids. Left in the record is the CDR3 DNA by itself, 33 bases read in frame from the first base. The germline V gene provides CDR1 MNHEY and CDR2 SVGEGT. The sample comes from a study of prognosis after radiotherapy for stage I lung cancer (dated by TCRdb to about 2021). At the level of the whole study: Between early 2018 and early 2019, under 20 stage I NSCLC patients were enrolled in Nanjing, China. In 15 or so patients the disease was a newly diagnosed primary stage I lung tumor, whereas a few had oligometastatic NSCLC following surgical resection of the primary tumor. All patients were regarded as medically inoperable, because of comorbidities in more than 10 patients and refusal of surgery in roughly 7 patients. Ages in the cohort of about a dozen men and about six women ranged from roughly 50 to 90 years, with a median of 74. Tumor histology was squamous cell carcinoma in six or seven patients and adenocarcinoma in more than 10. SBRT was delivered in 3 to 5 fractions with a biologically effective dose of at least 100 Gy, and image-guided IMRT or VMAT was used for delivery. Concurrent therapy was not administered to any patient alongside SBRT. About 20% of the 19 patients developed distant metastases after SBRT, at a median of roughly seven months; the other 15 showed no significant progression. Peripheral blood TCR beta repertoires were profiled in stage I NSCLC patients before and after stereotactic body radiotherapy, and the repertoires were related to distant failure. For each of the approximately 19 patients, one blood sample was taken before SBRT and one after, so the study sequenced about 38 samples in total. Summary of the overall study and its limitations: TRBV and TRBJ usage frequencies reportedly varied with metastasis status, involving two V genes at baseline and nine V and two J genes after SBRT. Limitations of the study included a small cohort and short follow-up, and the study findings need independent validation. Whether the expanded TCR clones were tumor-specific was not determined. A decrease in unique TCR clone counts was observed after SBRT (median approximately 9,800 before versus several thousand after; Wilcoxon paired P=0.011). Post-SBRT Shannon entropy and its change from baseline were lower in patients who developed distant metastases; baseline Shannon entropy was not associated with metastases. All reported P values were unadjusted for multiple comparisons.

No patient had a history of other malignancies or prior chemotherapy or radiotherapy, and all had node-negative disease on CT and PET/CT. At each of two time points, roughly 6.3 milliliters of peripheral venous blood were collected in EDTA tubes. PBMCs were isolated by Ficoll-Paque Plus density-gradient centrifugation. Samples were stored at -80°C immediately after collection until analysis. Material: PBMCs, obtained before or after stereotactic body radiation therapy (not recorded which). The chain employs TRBV6-2 or TRBV6-3 and TRBJ1-1; the D gene cannot be resolved reliably. This receptor was identified in a donor of 50 years or more with non-small cell lung cancer. The CDR3 protein: CAISWERRSFF. The nucleotide sequence reads as follows: TGTGCCATCAGTTGGGAGCGGAGGTCTTTCTTT.